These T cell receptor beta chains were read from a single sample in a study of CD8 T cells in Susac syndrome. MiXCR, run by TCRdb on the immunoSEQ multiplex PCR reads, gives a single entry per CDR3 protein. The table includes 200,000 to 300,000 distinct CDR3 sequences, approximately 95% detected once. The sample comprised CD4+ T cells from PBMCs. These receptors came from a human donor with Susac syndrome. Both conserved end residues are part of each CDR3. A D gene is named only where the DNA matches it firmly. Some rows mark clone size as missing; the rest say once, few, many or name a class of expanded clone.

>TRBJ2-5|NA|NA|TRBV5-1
CASTGDGGETQYF
TGCGCCAGCACCGGAGACGGCGGGGAGACCCAGTACTTC
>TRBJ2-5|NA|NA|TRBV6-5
CASSYSGTQETQYF
TGTGCCAGCAGTTACTCCGGCACCCAAGAGACCCAGTACTTC
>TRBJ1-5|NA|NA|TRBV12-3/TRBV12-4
CASSLHRAQPQHF
TGTGCCAGCAGTTTGCACAGGGCTCAGCCCCAGCATTTT
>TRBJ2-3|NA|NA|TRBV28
CASSSIRRGFTDTQYF
TGTGCCAGCAGTTCGATTAGGCGGGGCTTCACAGATACGCAGTATTTT
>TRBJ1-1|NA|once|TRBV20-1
CSARDPGGRGSTEAFF
TGCAGTGCTAGAGATCCGGGGGGGAGAGGTAGCACTGAAGCTTTCTTT
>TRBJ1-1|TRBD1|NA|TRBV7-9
CASSSRDRGWTEAFF
TGTGCCAGCAGCAGTCGGGACAGGGGGTGGACTGAAGCTTTCTTT
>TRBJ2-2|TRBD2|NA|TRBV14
CASRRTSGTGGELFF
TGTGCCAGCCGACGGACTAGCGGGACGGGCGGGGAGCTGTTTTTT
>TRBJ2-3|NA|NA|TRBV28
CASNDGTSTDTQYF
TGTGCCAGCAATGACGGAACTAGCACAGATACGCAGTATTTT
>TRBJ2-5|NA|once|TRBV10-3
CAIQPGEVETQYF
TGTGCCATCCAACCCGGAGAAGTGGAGACCCAGTACTTC
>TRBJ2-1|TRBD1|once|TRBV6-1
CASSQPGQRAQGEQFF
TGTGCCAGCAGTCAACCGGGACAGAGGGCGCAGGGTGAGCAGTTCTTC
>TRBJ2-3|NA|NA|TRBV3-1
CASSQALSTDTQYF
TGTGCCAGCAGCCAAGCTCTGAGCACAGATACGCAGTATTTT
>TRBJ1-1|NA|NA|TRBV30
CAWNGMGTEAFF
TGTGCCTGGAACGGCATGGGCACTGAAGCTTTCTTT
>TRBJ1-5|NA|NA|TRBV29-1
CSVGTDYSNQPQHF
TGCAGCGTCGGGACCGATTATAGCAATCAGCCCCAGCATTTT
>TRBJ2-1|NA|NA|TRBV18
CASSPFDQDEQFF
TGTGCCAGCTCACCATTTGACCAGGATGAGCAGTTCTTC
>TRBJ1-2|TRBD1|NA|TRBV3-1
CASSHRQGMEHGYTF
TGTGCCAGCAGCCACCGACAGGGGATGGAGCATGGCTACACCTTC
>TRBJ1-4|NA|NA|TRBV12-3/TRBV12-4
CASSLTSGTNEKLFF
TGTGCCAGCAGTTTAACTTCAGGGACTAATGAAAAACTGTTTTTT
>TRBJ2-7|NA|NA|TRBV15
CATSRLAFYEQYF
TGTGCCACCAGCAGACTAGCGTTCTACGAGCAGTACTTC